The 21 T cell receptor beta chains in this list originate from one sample, sequenced in a study of blood T cells in healthy people across ages. Next came a second PCR, run for about 6 to 11 cycles, which used a sample-barcoded 5' primer along with a J-beta primer mix. TCRdb passed the 5' RACE reads through MiXCR, listing each CDR3 protein once. The table shows around 650,000 distinct CDR3 sequences, with about 30% occurring only once. The sample taken for sequencing was blood. The receptor set was obtained from a woman aged 80 or older in good health.

This rearrangement joins TRBV12-3 or TRBV12-4 to TRBJ1-3; 7 bases are a match to TRBD1. The CDR3 is 14 residues long. J gave up 7 bases and V 8 bases, and 11 bases lay outside the gene matches. In DNA, the CDR3 is TGTGCCAGCGTCAGAGCGACAGGGAGTAACACCATATATTTT. This codes for CASVRATGSNTIYF.

Only a few counts were recorded for this clonotype. J is TRBJ1-5 and V is TRBV6-5; 7 bases map to TRBD1. CDR3 length equals 16 residues. Germline values: CDR1 MNHEY, CDR2 SVGAGI. The J segment lost 4 bases and the V segment lost 1 base, leaving 7 bases of the junction unmatched. The CDR3 spells CASSYFGTASNQPQHF. The CDR3 DNA is TGTGCCAGCAGTTACTTCGGGACAGCAAGTAATCAGCCCCAGCATTTT.

For this clonotype: A much more abundant neighbour one base away suggests this may be a read error. The gene calls are TRBV29-1 and TRBJ1-2; 7 nucleotides align to TRBD1. Germline CDR1 is SQVTM and CDR2 is ANQGSEA. V lost 4 bases, J lost 8 bases, and 7 bases stayed unmatched. The CDR3 covers 12 residues. CDR3 sequence (DNA): TGCAGCGTTGGACAGGGACGAGGCGGCTACACCTTC. Translating it yields CSVGQGRGGYTF.

The V and J genes are TRBV19 and TRBJ1-2; D not resolved. The CDR3 runs to 11 residues. Germline CDR1 reads LNHDA; CDR2 reads SQIVND (reference sequence). Trimming took 10 bases from V and 4 from J, leaving 10 bases between them. The CDR3 is CATTGLYGYTF. The CDR3 nucleotides are TGTGCCACGACCGGACTCTATGGCTACACCTTC. The complete variable domain, with remaining parts taken from reference TRBV19 and TRBJ1-2, reads DGGITQSPKYLFRKEGQNVTLSCEQNLNHDAMYWYRQDPGQGLRLIYYSQIVNDFQKGDIAEGYSVSREKKESFPLTVTSAQKNPTAFYLCATTGLYGYTFGSGTRLTVV.

Of note for this clonotype: One base away lies a much larger clone, so this may be a sequencing read error. The chain recombines TRBV27 with TRBJ1-4, with 8 bases aligning to TRBD1. This CDR3 contains 17 residues. Germline CDR1 and CDR2: MNHEY and SMNVEV (reference sequence). The CDR3 bases are TGTGCCAACAGTCCTGGGACAGGCAAAAGGACTAATGAAAAACTGTTTTTT. Protein product: CANSPGTGKRTNEKLFF.

This clonotype turned up a few times. This sequence joins TRBV6-2 or TRBV6-3 and TRBJ1-1, with unresolved D. Trimming took off 8 bases at V and 4 bases at J, with 11 bases between the two ends. CDR3 length: 12 residues. Per germline, CDR1 MNHEY and CDR2 SVGEGT. CDR3 protein: CASRGVATEAFF. CDR3 DNA: TGTGCCAGCCGCGGAGTTGCCACTGAAGCTTTCTTT.

This clonotype was seen a few times. Since a much larger clone is just one base distant, this may be a read error. The CDR3 region has the DNA TGTGCCTGGGAGGTCCCCCCGTTTGAGCAGTACTTC. Translated: CAWEVPPFEQYF. The chain links TRBV30 to TRBJ2-7; D remains unclear. Germline loops: CDR1 GTSNPN, CDR2 SVGIG (reference sequence). The V and J ends lost 5 bases and 7 bases respectively, with 15 bases between them. CDR3 length: 12 amino acids.

This clonotype showed up many times. This chain links TRBV4-3 with TRBJ1-6; D remains unclear. CDR3 length: 13 residues. CDR1 LGHNA and CDR2 YSLEER come from the germline V gene. Trimming took 1 base from V and 10 from J, leaving 8 bases between them. In DNA, the CDR3 is TGCGCCAGCAGCCAAGTTTATGGATCACCCCTCCACTTT. Translation gives CASSQVYGSPLHF.

This clonotype was counted ten times or more. The J gene is TRBJ1-2, the V gene TRBV7-2, with D hard to call. Trimming removed 5 bases from V and 1 base from J, with 11 bases in between. The CDR3 consists of 14 residues. CDR1 and CDR2 (germline): SGHTA, FQGNSA. The CDR3 coding sequence is TGTGCCAGCAGCGGACGGGCCCTTAACTATGGCTACACCTTC. Its protein is CASSGRALNYGYTF.

Notes on this clonotype: A read error may be the cause here, since a much bigger clone is one base away. This chain links TRBV5-1 with TRBJ2-3; maybe TRBD2 (6 bases). This CDR3 comprises 13 residues. Looked up from germline, CDR1 is SGHRS and CDR2 is YFSETQ. V was trimmed by 7 bases and J by 3 bases, leaving 12 bases between them. This CDR3 is CASAGGATDTQYF. In DNA form, the CDR3 reads TGCGCCAGCGCTGGCGGGGCAACAGATACGCAGTATTTT.

This clonotype has at least ten counts. The chain employs TRBV12-3 or TRBV12-4 and TRBJ2-6; 7 bases are shared with TRBD1. The CDR3 is 15 amino acids. V trimming: 6 bases; J trimming: 2 bases; junction bases outside the gene matches: 4. CDR3 protein: CASRSDRAGANVLTF. In DNA, the CDR3 is TGTGCCAGCAGATCCGACAGGGCTGGGGCCAACGTCCTGACTTTC.

This clonotype was picked up many times. The rearrangement links TRBV7-2 to TRBJ2-3, with D maybe TRBD1 (6 bases). Germline assignment: CDR1 SGHTA and CDR2 FQGNSA. This CDR3 has 15 amino acids. The V gene lost 2 bases and the J gene lost 0 bases, with 9 bases spanning the gap. As DNA, the CDR3 is TGTGCCAGCAGCTTAATGGGACATAGCACAGATACGCAGTATTTT. It yields the protein CASSLMGHSTDTQYF. Complete variable domain (other parts from reference TRBV7-2 and TRBJ2-3): GAGVSQSPSNKVTEKGKDVELRCDPISGHTALYWYRQSLGQGLEFLIYFQGNSAPDKSGLPSDRFSAERTGGSVSTLTIQRTQQEDSAVYLCASSLMGHSTDTQYFGPGTRLTVL.

The chain links TRBV30 to TRBJ2-4, with D possibly being TRBD2 (5 bases). The germline V gene has CDR1 GTSNPN and CDR2 SVGIG (reference sequence). V gave up 2 bases and J gave up 1 base, with 6 bases separating them. This CDR3 has 13 amino acids. The CDR3 loop is CAWSSGAKNIQYF. In nucleotides, the CDR3 is TGTGCCTGGAGTTCGGGGGCCAAAAACATTCAGTACTTC. Together with reference TRBV30 and TRBJ2-4, the CDR3 gives the full variable domain: SQTIHQWPATLVQPVGSPLSLECTVEGTSNPNLYWYRQAAGRGLQLLFYSVGIGQISSEVPQNLSASRPQDRQFILSSKKLLLSDSGFYLCAWSSGAKNIQYFGAGTRLSVL.

This chain joins TRBV6-2 or TRBV6-3 and TRBJ1-5; the D is unclear. CDR3 length: 12 amino acids. Trimming cost V 6 bases and J 7 bases, with 10 bases left between them. The germline gives CDR1 MNHEY, CDR2 SVGEGT. CDR3 bases: TGTGCCAGCAGGGACTCCAGGCAGCCCCAGCATTTT. Its translation: CASRDSRQPQHF.

With regard to this clonotype: A much larger clonotype is one base distant, so this may be a read error. V gene TRBV12-3 or TRBV12-4 combines with J gene TRBJ1-5; no definite D call. This CDR3 comprises 13 residues. The CDR3 DNA follows: TGTGCCAGCAACTCCCCGGGAAGTCAGACCCAGCATTTT. Translated: CASNSPGSQTQHF.

J is TRBJ2-2 and V is TRBV5-1; 7 bases are shared with TRBD2. The CDR3 is 16 amino acids. The germline gives CDR1 SGHRS, CDR2 YFSETQ. V lost 5 bases to trimming and J lost 8 bases; unmatched junction nucleotides: 15. CDR3 DNA: TGCGCCAGCAGTTTGTCCAGCGGGGTGACAAGGGGGGAGCTGTTTTTT. It translates to CASSLSSGVTRGELFF.

The chain couples TRBV29-1 to TRBJ2-3; possibly TRBD2 for D (6 bases). The V gene lost 7 bases and the J gene lost 3 bases, with 17 bases spanning the gap. Germline lookup yields CDR1 SQVTM and CDR2 ANQGSEA. The CDR3 covers 14 residues. The CDR3 nucleotides read TGCAGCGCAGCTATGCGGGGACCAACAGATACGCAGTATTTT. Its protein product is CSAAMRGPTDTQYF.

This clonotype was seen many times. V and J are TRBV6-5 and TRBJ1-1; 8 bases line up with TRBD1. The CDR3 extends over 13 amino acids. The ends lost 5 bases at V and 5 bases at J; junction bases unmatched: 4. Germline loops: CDR1 MNHEY, CDR2 SVGAGI. The CDR3 DNA follows: TGTGCCAGCAGTCCCGGACAGGGAACTGAAGCTTTCTTT. Translation: CASSPGQGTEAFF.

The chain combines TRBV29-1 with TRBJ1-2, with TRBD1 identical over 8 bases. The V segment lost 3 bases and the J segment 2 bases; nucleotides outside the gene matches: 2. This CDR3 is built from 13 residues. Germline loops: CDR1 SQVTM, CDR2 ANQGSEA. The CDR3 nucleotides read TGCAGCGTTGACCCAGGGGGCAACTATGGCTACACCTTC. Translating gives CSVDPGGNYGYTF.

The chain carries TRBV29-1 and TRBJ1-4; 9 bases line up with TRBD1. The CDR3 spans 17 residues. CDR1 SQVTM and CDR2 ANQGSEA come from the germline V gene. The J segment lost 4 bases and the V segment lost 7 bases, leaving 16 bases of the junction unmatched. CDR3 coding DNA: TGCAGCGCCACACCGGGACAGGGACGCGGGGGTAATGAAAAACTGTTTTTT. Translation gives CSATPGQGRGGNEKLFF.

This chain links TRBV5-1 with TRBJ1-4; D ambiguous. The V end was cut by 1 base, the J end by 0 bases, with 4 bases between. The CDR3 is 14 amino acids. The germline V gene encodes CDR1 SGHRS and CDR2 YFSETQ. The CDR3, as DNA: TGCGCCAGCAGCTTGTTTTCAACTAATGAAAAACTGTTTTTT. Amino acids: CASSLFSTNEKLFF.